This T cell receptor beta chain stems from a study of T-cell reconstitution after alpha-beta-depleted transplantation in children. Molecular barcoding with unique molecular identifiers was used for the TCRbeta library. TCRdb recomputed calls from the PCR reads with MiXCR, one row per CDR3 protein. Counted here are 550,000 to 800,000 distinct CDR3 sequences, 10% to 15% occurring once; the ten biggest clones make up around 0.79%. This clonotype was seen at least ten times. The V end lost 2 bases, the J end lost 3 bases, and 13 bases lay between the germline ends. Looked up from germline, CDR1 is DFQATT and CDR2 is SNEGSKA (reference sequence). The CDR3 totals 14 residues.

The chain links TRBV20-1 to TRBJ1-2; D is possibly TRBD1 (6 bases). The sequence was collected from a girl aged 2 to 9 with congenital amegakaryocytic thrombocytopenia, due to receive a stem cell transplant. Sequenced material: PBMCs, taken before TCRalphabeta/CD19-depleted stem cell transplant. The CDR3 spells CSARKTGGDYGYTF. In nucleotides, the CDR3 is TGCAGTGCTAGAAAGACAGGCGGCGACTATGGCTACACCTTC.